This TCR beta chain was captured in a study of blood T cell repertoires in COVID-19. Germline V CDR1 and CDR2: SGHVS, FQNEAQ. V lost 2 bases, J lost 7 bases, and 2 bases stayed unmatched. CDR3 size: 14 residues. Sequencing was performed with immunoSEQ multiplex PCR; in TCRdb, only in-frame clones are kept and a portion is missing. The sample holds about 130,000 clones; around nine tenths are singletons and the top ten take around 2.3%. This clone was observed once. Sample: PBMCs or T cells enriched from blood (not recorded which). The chain couples TRBV7-8 to TRBJ2-1; 10 bases fit TRBD2. This receptor was identified in a woman aged 45-60 years who had recovered from COVID-19. The CDR3, as DNA: TGTGCCAGCAGCTTAACTAGCGGGGTGAATGAGCAGTTCTTC. Protein product: CASSLTSGVNEQFF. The whole variable domain, remainder taken from reference TRBV7-8 and TRBJ2-1, is GAGVSQSPRYKVAKRGQDVALRCDPISGHVSLFWYQQALGQGPEFLTYFQNEAQLDKSGLPSDRFFAERPEGSVSTLKIQRTQQEDSAVYLCASSLTSGVNEQFFGPGTRLTVL.